This T cell receptor beta chain was captured by sequencing in a study of OX40 agonist ivuxolimab in advanced cancers. Study-wide background: With ivuxolimab, an agonistic anti-OX40 (CD134) antibody, patients were treated. Study-wide results and caveats: Patients who responded partially at 0.1-3.0 mg/kg showed clonal expansion ranking among the lowest.

TCRdb's copy holds only in-frame clones and misses some; the assay was immunoSEQ multiplex PCR. The data contain about 46,000 clones, approximately 91% of them singletons. Germline values: CDR1 SNHLY, CDR2 FYNNEI. Trimming removed 6 bases from V and 0 bases from J, with 21 bases in between. CDR3 length: 19 amino acids. About this clone itself: Its antigen is as yet unknown.

This TCR was recovered from an adult with an advanced solid tumor such as melanoma, head and neck, liver or kidney cancer. V gene TRBV2 combines with J gene TRBJ1-6, with unresolved D. The sample here was CD4+ or CD8+ T cells sorted from blood, taken in a trial of the OX40 agonist ivuxolimab. The CDR3 nucleotides read TGTGCCAGCAGAGTACATTTCGTCGACGATAGCTCCTATAATTCACCCCTCCACTTT. Translated: CASRVHFVDDSSYNSPLHF.